The 5 T cell receptor beta chains below come from one sample, sequenced in a study of T-cell memory formation after mild COVID-19. From the 5' RACE reads, TCRdb called clonotypes with MiXCR, one entry per CDR3 protein. The sample has about 290,000 distinct CDR3 sequences; around a sixth are singletons. Sequences were obtained from PBMCs or a T cell subset sorted from them (not recorded which). The receptor source for this set is a man aged 18 to 29 who had mild COVID-19 (a few samples of this study predate the infection). Cell type and time point are not known.

V gene TRBV9 combines with J gene TRBJ2-7; 11 nucleotides align to TRBD1. After removal of 0 bases from V and 1 base from J, the junction contained 3 bases not matched to a gene. Per the germline V gene, CDR1 is SGDLS and CDR2 is YYNGEE. The CDR3 is 16 residues long. The CDR3 DNA reads as TGTGCCAGCAGCGTAGCCGGGACAGGGGGGTCCTACGAGCAGTACTTC. It translates to CASSVAGTGGSYEQYF.

In its sample, this clonotype was seen a few times. The chain carries TRBV5-1 and TRBJ2-5; 7 bases map to TRBD1. The CDR3 loop spans 15 amino acids. CDR1 and CDR2 from the germline V gene are SGHRS and YFSETQ. The V gene end was trimmed by 5 bases and the J gene end by 5 bases; junction bases not matched to a gene: 12. The CDR3 spells CASSHGDSGAETQYF. CDR3 sequence (DNA): TGCGCCAGCAGTCACGGGGACAGTGGGGCTGAGACCCAGTACTTC.

Only a few counts were recorded for this clonotype. The chain has TRBV7-9 and TRBJ2-2; D not resolved. The CDR3 totals 14 residues. Germline V gene data show CDR1 as SEHNR and CDR2 as FQNEAQ (reference sequence). Deletions cut 5 bases from V and 5 bases from J, with 12 bases between. The CDR3 loop is CASSPPLGTGELFF. The CDR3 DNA is TGTGCCAGCAGCCCCCCGTTGGGAACCGGGGAGCTGTTTTTT.

In this sample, this clonotype turned up a few times. The CDR3 loop is CASSPGTSGGARVETQYF. The DNA for the CDR3 is TGTGCCAGCAGCCCGGGGACTAGCGGGGGGGCCCGTGTGGAGACCCAGTACTTC. The chain carries TRBV7-3 and TRBJ2-5; TRBD2 matches 16 bases. The CDR3 is 18 amino acids. Germline assignment: CDR1 SGHTA and CDR2 FQGTGA. V gave up 5 bases and J gave up 5 bases; unmatched junction bases: 11.

This clonotype was recorded many times. The rearrangement links TRBV7-9 to TRBJ2-1, with 10 bases fitting TRBD2. Unmatched junction bases numbered 3, after V lost 0 bases and J lost 4 bases. The V gene's germline CDR1 is SEHNR and CDR2 FQNEAQ (reference sequence). The CDR3 runs 16 residues. CDR3 residues: CASSLALAGAYNEQFF. The CDR3 nucleotides are TGTGCCAGCAGCTTAGCCCTAGCGGGGGCGTACAATGAGCAGTTCTTC.